The 17 T cell receptor beta chains below all came from one sample that was sequenced in a study of response to subunit inactivated influenza vaccine. TCRdb ran MiXCR on the RT-PCR reads and lists one entry per CDR3 protein. The data hold more than 700,000 distinct CDR3 sequences, with 21% observed a single time. The sample consisted of PBMCs from blood, taken roughly 5 days after vaccination. The receptors shown here come from a middle-aged man who received an inactivated influenza vaccine.

This clonotype was seen more than once but under ten times. The chain is built from TRBV3-1 and TRBJ2-4, with 8 bases that match TRBD2. Germline assignment: CDR1 LGHDT and CDR2 YNNKEL (reference sequence). The length of the CDR3 is 15 residues. The V gene end was trimmed by 4 bases and the J gene end by 8 bases; junction bases not matched to a gene: 10. The CDR3 sequence: CASSRNLAGIDIQYF. The DNA for the CDR3 is TGTGCCAGCAGCCGAAATTTAGCGGGAATTGACATTCAGTACTTC.

The sample holds many counts of this clonotype. V is TRBV12-3 or TRBV12-4 and J is TRBJ2-7; TRBD2 agrees at 11 bases. The CDR3 runs to 15 residues. After removal of 6 bases from V and 0 bases from J, the junction contained 4 bases not matched to a gene. In DNA form, the CDR3 reads TGTGCCAGCAGCCGCACTAGCGGGGGCTCCTACGAGCAGTACTTC. Encoded protein: CASSRTSGGSYEQYF.

The rearrangement uses TRBV7-2 and TRBJ1-1; unclear D gene. The CDR3 has 14 residues. The V and J ends lost 4 bases and 0 bases respectively, with 9 bases between them. Germline CDR1 SGHTA, CDR2 FQGNSA. In DNA form, the CDR3 reads TGTGCCAGCAGCTCAAGACACCTGAACACTGAAGCTTTCTTT. Its protein product is CASSSRHLNTEAFF.

This clonotype was detected only a few times. The chain uses TRBV11-2 and TRBJ2-1, with TRBD2 identical over 12 bases. Germline V CDR1 and CDR2: SGHAT, FQNNGV. The CDR3 covers 14 residues. V lost 5 bases to trimming and J lost 9 bases; unmatched junction nucleotides: 5. CDR3 sequence: CASSVGLAGLEQFF. CDR3 nucleotide sequence: TGTGCCAGCAGCGTGGGACTAGCGGGCCTTGAGCAGTTCTTC. The full variable domain, its missing parts supplied by reference TRBV11-2 and TRBJ2-1, is EAGVAQSPRYKIIEKRQSVAFWCNPISGHATLYWYQQILGQGPKLLIQFQNNGVVDDSQLPKDRFSAERLKGVDSTLKIQPAKLEDSAVYLCASSVGLAGLEQFFGPGTRLTVL.

In its sample, this clonotype was seen a few times. The V and J genes are TRBV6-1 and TRBJ2-2; TRBD2 is a possible D gene (6 bases). In germline, CDR1 is MNHNS, CDR2 SASEGT. The CDR3 loop spans 16 amino acids. V lost 3 bases and J lost 4, with 15 bases in between. The DNA for the CDR3 is TGTGCCAGCAGTGATTGGTACGGGAGTATCACCGGGGAGCTGTTTTTT. The encoded protein is CASSDWYGSITGELFF.

This clonotype occurred a few times. The chain is built from TRBV24-1 and TRBJ2-1; TRBD1 is a possible D gene (6 bases). Germline V lookup: CDR1 KGHDR, CDR2 SFDVKD. Trimming shortened V by 5 bases and J by 2 bases, and 9 bases separated the two germline ends. The length of the CDR3 is 14 residues. The DNA of the CDR3 is TGTGCCACCAGTGTTTCAGGGGCCTACAATGAGCAGTTCTTC. It specifies CATSVSGAYNEQFF.

This clonotype was counted between two and nine times. The gene calls are TRBV7-9 and TRBJ2-7; weak D call: TRBD2 (5 bases). The CDR3 is made up of 15 amino acids. V dropped 4 bases and J dropped 0 bases, with 13 bases sitting between them. The germline V gene encodes CDR1 SEHNR and CDR2 FQNEAQ (reference sequence). In DNA form, the CDR3 reads TGTGCCAGCAGCTCGTTGAGGGAACCCTCCTACGAGCAGTACTTC. It specifies CASSSLREPSYEQYF.

This clonotype occurred a few times. The genes are TRBV7-2 and TRBJ2-2; the match to TRBD2 covers 9 bases. After removal of 6 bases from V and 4 bases from J, the junction contained 6 bases not matched to a gene. The CDR3 spans 15 residues. From germline, CDR1 is SGHTA and CDR2 FQGNSA. The CDR3 spells CASRLREGGTGELFF. The CDR3 nucleotides read TGTGCCAGCAGGTTGCGGGAGGGGGGCACCGGGGAGCTGTTTTTT.

This clonotype was observed a handful of times. The chain carries TRBV5-1 and TRBJ2-3; perhaps D is TRBD1 or TRBD2 (5 bases each). With 5 bases removed from V and 4 bases from J, the gap between germline ends came to 14 bases. CDR3 length: 14 residues. Per germline, CDR1 SGHRS and CDR2 YFSETQ. Here the CDR3 DNA reads TGCGCCAGCAGGACGGGGCAACGGGCAGATACGCAGTATTTT. It translates to CASRTGQRADTQYF.

V is TRBV18 and J is TRBJ2-4; no clear D. CDR3 length: 15 residues. V gave up 0 bases and J gave up 0 bases, with 6 bases separating them. Looked up from germline, CDR1 is KGHSH and CDR2 is LQKENI. CDR3 sequence: CASSPPYLAKNIQYF. The CDR3 DNA reads as TGTGCCAGCTCACCACCGTATCTAGCCAAAAACATTCAGTACTTC.

This clonotype appeared many times. The V and J genes are TRBV24-1 and TRBJ2-2; D not resolved. This CDR3 is 12 amino acids long. Germline V gene lookup returns CDR1 KGHDR and CDR2 SFDVKD. The V end was cut by 8 bases, the J end by 6 bases, with 9 bases between. The CDR3 reads CATKGSPGELFF. CDR3 bases: TGTGCCACCAAGGGATCCCCCGGGGAGCTGTTTTTT.

There are a few counts of this clonotype. This chain joins TRBV6-2 or TRBV6-3 and TRBJ2-7; D unclear. The V gene lost 5 bases and the J gene lost 5 bases, with 7 bases spanning the gap. The CDR3 loop spans 11 amino acids. The V gene's germline CDR1 is MNHEY and CDR2 SVGEGT. The CDR3 here is CASSRLDEQYF. The DNA of the CDR3 is TGTGCCAGCAGTCGGTTGGACGAGCAGTACTTC.

The chain is built from TRBV7-9 and TRBJ1-2, with 7 bases identical to TRBD1. The CDR3 covers 15 residues. Germline V lookup: CDR1 SEHNR, CDR2 FQNEAQ (reference sequence). J gave up 8 bases and V 5 bases, and 14 bases lay outside the gene matches. The CDR3 sequence is CASSEKGQFGMGYTF. CDR3 coding DNA: TGTGCCAGCAGCGAGAAGGGACAGTTCGGCATGGGCTACACCTTC.

There are a few counts of this clonotype. The V gene is TRBV6-2 or TRBV6-3, the J gene TRBJ2-2; D possibly matches TRBD1 or TRBD2 (5 bases each). Germline CDR1 is MNHEY and CDR2 is SVGEGT. Trimming shortened V by 0 bases and J by 6 bases, and 17 bases separated the two germline ends. The CDR3 has 17 residues. The CDR3 reads CASSYSSAPGPSGELFF. Here the CDR3 DNA reads TGTGCCAGCAGTTACTCGAGTGCTCCGGGGCCGTCCGGGGAGCTGTTTTTT.

The rearrangement joins TRBV5-1 to TRBJ2-2; D possibly corresponds to TRBD2 (5 bases). The V and J ends lost 5 bases and 2 bases respectively, with 7 bases between them. Germline V lookup: CDR1 SGHRS, CDR2 YFSETQ. The length of the CDR3 is 13 residues. The CDR3 DNA reads TGCGCCAGCAGGGACTCAAACACCGGGGAGCTGTTTTTT. It yields the protein CASRDSNTGELFF. Filled out from reference TRBV5-1 and TRBJ2-2, the complete variable domain reads KAGVTQTPRYLIKTRGQQVTLSCSPISGHRSVSWYQQTPGQGLQFLFEYFSETQRNKGNFPGRFSGRQFSNSRSEMNVSTLELGDSALYLCASRDSNTGELFFGEGSRLTVL.

This clonotype was counted between two and nine times. The V call is TRBV6-2 or TRBV6-3, the J call TRBJ2-1; 11 bases map to TRBD2. Per germline, CDR1 MNHEY and CDR2 SVGEGT. The length of the CDR3 is 15 residues. Trimming at V came to 4 bases and at J to 6 bases, leaving 5 bases not matched to a gene. The CDR3 DNA reads TGTGCCAGCAGTTGGGTAGCGGGAGGGCTCAATGAGCAGTTCTTC. Translated, it gives CASSWVAGGLNEQFF.

This clonotype was seen repeatedly, ten times or more. V gene TRBV5-6 combines with J gene TRBJ2-1; 15 positions agree with TRBD2. Germline CDR1 is SGHDT and CDR2 is YYEEEE. CDR3 length: 16 amino acids. Trimming took 4 bases from V and 7 from J; bases not matched to a gene: 6. CDR3 protein: CASSPSGTSGRNEQFF. The DNA of the CDR3 is TGTGCCAGCAGCCCATCCGGGACTAGCGGGAGGAATGAGCAGTTCTTC.